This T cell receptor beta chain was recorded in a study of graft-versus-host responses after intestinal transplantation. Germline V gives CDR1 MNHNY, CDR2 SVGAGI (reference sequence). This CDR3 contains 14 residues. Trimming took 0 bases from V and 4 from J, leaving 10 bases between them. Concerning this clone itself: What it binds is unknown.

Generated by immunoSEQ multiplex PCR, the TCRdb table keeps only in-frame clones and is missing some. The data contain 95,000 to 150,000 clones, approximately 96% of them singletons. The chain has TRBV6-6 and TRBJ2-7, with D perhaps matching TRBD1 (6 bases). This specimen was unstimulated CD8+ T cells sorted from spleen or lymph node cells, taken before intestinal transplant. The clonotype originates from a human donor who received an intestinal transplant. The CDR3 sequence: CASSYSGTGYEQYF. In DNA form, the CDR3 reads TGTGCCAGCAGTTACTCAGGAACAGGGTACGAGCAGTACTTC.